The entry below gives a single T cell receptor (beta chain) sequence along with its context. The data are from a study of blood T cell repertoires in COVID-19. Measured with immunoSEQ multiplex PCR; TCRdb has only the in-frame clones, and not every one. The sample carries approximately 250,000 clones, about 91% recorded once. V lost 1 base, J lost 2 bases, and 12 bases lay in between. The length of the CDR3 is 15 residues. Germline V gene lookup returns CDR1 GTSNPN and CDR2 SVGIG (reference sequence). Which cohort a participant joined came from the clinical history participants gave. The receptor's source is a man aged 35 to 55 who had been exposed to COVID-19. Sequencing used PBMCs or T cells enriched from blood (not recorded which). The chain employs TRBV30 and TRBJ1-5; D unresolved. CDR3 amino acids: CAWSASGNGNQPQHF. CDR3 nucleotide sequence: TGTGCCTGGAGTGCCTCGGGGAATGGCAATCAGCCCCAGCATTTT. The full variable domain, with the rest looked up from reference TRBV30 and TRBJ1-5, is SQTIHQWPATLVQPVGSPLSLECTVEGTSNPNLYWYRQAAGRGLQLLFYSVGIGQISSEVPQNLSASRPQDRQFILSSKKLLLSDSGFYLCAWSASGNGNQPQHFGDGTRLSIL.